Sequencing of this T cell receptor beta chain was carried out in a study of blood T cell repertoires in COVID-19. Study details: Donors in the United States, Italy and Spain gave samples during acute or convalescent COVID-19. In each case, the material was cDNA or gDNA derived from T cells, B-cell-depleted T cells, or PBMCs.

Original handling: Nucleated cell counts were estimated from reference gene primer amplification. Only in-frame clones appear in the TCRdb table, and some are missing; sequencing was by immunoSEQ multiplex PCR. The V and J calls and clone size are taken from that table; D and trimming were inferred from the DNA. The sample includes a few hundred thousand clones, approximately 90% of them seen just once. Between the trimmed V and J ends, which lost 7 bases and 4 bases, there was a span of 19 bases. The length of the CDR3 is 15 residues. Germline V gives CDR1 LNHDA, CDR2 SQIVND (reference sequence). Seattle's cohort entered during active infection and was followed longitudinally.

V and J are TRBV19 and TRBJ1-2; D uncertain. Sequences were obtained from peripheral blood. The TCR was taken from a woman aged 55-70 years with COVID-19, enrolled during active disease. As DNA, the CDR3 is TGTGCCAGTACCCCCGCCAACCGGTCGCCCTATGGCTACACCTTC. Protein product: CASTPANRSPYGYTF.